A single T cell receptor (beta chain) is shown here with its context. Its specificity is not known. These data originate in a study of T cell responses to AZD1222 COVID-19 vaccine. Study overall: Pooled together were second doses at about 4 or about 12 weeks. Study-level findings and limits: It was only six AZD1222 recipients who were seropositive at baseline. Unmutated variant regions reportedly attract nearly half of all spike-specific TCRs.

The germline gives CDR1 SGHDT, CDR2 YYEEEE. V shed 1 base and J shed 0 bases, with 7 bases lying between them. The CDR3 is 14 amino acids. The protocol was immunoSEQ multiplex PCR, while the TCRdb copy is restricted to in-frame clones and leaves out a portion. Of some 64,000 clones in the sample, 76% were seen once. This specimen consisted of peripheral blood, obtained on day 0 of AZD1222 vaccination. V gene TRBV5-6 combines with J gene TRBJ1-2; no clear D gene. The receptor was derived from an adult in good health. The CDR3 DNA is TGTGCCAGCAGCTTGCGAGGAGCTAACTATGGCTACACCTTC. This gives the protein CASSLRGANYGYTF.